This T cell receptor beta chain was found in a study of T-cell memory formation after mild COVID-19. This clonotype occurred a few times. The CDR3 spans 14 residues. V was pared by 6 bases and J by 6 bases, with 14 bases between. TCRdb used MiXCR to reprocess the 5' RACE reads, holding one entry per CDR3 protein. The repertoire holds some 320,000 distinct CDR3 sequences, with approximately 16% as singletons. The clonotype originates from a man younger than 35 who had mild COVID-19 (a few samples of this study predate the infection). Cell type and time point are not known. This chain links TRBV12-3 or TRBV12-4 with TRBJ2-2, with D unclear. The sample consisted of PBMCs or a T cell subset sorted from them (not recorded which). The CDR3: CASSSPLTAGELFF. CDR3 in DNA: TGTGCCAGCAGCTCCCCACTCACCGCCGGGGAGCTGTTTTTT.